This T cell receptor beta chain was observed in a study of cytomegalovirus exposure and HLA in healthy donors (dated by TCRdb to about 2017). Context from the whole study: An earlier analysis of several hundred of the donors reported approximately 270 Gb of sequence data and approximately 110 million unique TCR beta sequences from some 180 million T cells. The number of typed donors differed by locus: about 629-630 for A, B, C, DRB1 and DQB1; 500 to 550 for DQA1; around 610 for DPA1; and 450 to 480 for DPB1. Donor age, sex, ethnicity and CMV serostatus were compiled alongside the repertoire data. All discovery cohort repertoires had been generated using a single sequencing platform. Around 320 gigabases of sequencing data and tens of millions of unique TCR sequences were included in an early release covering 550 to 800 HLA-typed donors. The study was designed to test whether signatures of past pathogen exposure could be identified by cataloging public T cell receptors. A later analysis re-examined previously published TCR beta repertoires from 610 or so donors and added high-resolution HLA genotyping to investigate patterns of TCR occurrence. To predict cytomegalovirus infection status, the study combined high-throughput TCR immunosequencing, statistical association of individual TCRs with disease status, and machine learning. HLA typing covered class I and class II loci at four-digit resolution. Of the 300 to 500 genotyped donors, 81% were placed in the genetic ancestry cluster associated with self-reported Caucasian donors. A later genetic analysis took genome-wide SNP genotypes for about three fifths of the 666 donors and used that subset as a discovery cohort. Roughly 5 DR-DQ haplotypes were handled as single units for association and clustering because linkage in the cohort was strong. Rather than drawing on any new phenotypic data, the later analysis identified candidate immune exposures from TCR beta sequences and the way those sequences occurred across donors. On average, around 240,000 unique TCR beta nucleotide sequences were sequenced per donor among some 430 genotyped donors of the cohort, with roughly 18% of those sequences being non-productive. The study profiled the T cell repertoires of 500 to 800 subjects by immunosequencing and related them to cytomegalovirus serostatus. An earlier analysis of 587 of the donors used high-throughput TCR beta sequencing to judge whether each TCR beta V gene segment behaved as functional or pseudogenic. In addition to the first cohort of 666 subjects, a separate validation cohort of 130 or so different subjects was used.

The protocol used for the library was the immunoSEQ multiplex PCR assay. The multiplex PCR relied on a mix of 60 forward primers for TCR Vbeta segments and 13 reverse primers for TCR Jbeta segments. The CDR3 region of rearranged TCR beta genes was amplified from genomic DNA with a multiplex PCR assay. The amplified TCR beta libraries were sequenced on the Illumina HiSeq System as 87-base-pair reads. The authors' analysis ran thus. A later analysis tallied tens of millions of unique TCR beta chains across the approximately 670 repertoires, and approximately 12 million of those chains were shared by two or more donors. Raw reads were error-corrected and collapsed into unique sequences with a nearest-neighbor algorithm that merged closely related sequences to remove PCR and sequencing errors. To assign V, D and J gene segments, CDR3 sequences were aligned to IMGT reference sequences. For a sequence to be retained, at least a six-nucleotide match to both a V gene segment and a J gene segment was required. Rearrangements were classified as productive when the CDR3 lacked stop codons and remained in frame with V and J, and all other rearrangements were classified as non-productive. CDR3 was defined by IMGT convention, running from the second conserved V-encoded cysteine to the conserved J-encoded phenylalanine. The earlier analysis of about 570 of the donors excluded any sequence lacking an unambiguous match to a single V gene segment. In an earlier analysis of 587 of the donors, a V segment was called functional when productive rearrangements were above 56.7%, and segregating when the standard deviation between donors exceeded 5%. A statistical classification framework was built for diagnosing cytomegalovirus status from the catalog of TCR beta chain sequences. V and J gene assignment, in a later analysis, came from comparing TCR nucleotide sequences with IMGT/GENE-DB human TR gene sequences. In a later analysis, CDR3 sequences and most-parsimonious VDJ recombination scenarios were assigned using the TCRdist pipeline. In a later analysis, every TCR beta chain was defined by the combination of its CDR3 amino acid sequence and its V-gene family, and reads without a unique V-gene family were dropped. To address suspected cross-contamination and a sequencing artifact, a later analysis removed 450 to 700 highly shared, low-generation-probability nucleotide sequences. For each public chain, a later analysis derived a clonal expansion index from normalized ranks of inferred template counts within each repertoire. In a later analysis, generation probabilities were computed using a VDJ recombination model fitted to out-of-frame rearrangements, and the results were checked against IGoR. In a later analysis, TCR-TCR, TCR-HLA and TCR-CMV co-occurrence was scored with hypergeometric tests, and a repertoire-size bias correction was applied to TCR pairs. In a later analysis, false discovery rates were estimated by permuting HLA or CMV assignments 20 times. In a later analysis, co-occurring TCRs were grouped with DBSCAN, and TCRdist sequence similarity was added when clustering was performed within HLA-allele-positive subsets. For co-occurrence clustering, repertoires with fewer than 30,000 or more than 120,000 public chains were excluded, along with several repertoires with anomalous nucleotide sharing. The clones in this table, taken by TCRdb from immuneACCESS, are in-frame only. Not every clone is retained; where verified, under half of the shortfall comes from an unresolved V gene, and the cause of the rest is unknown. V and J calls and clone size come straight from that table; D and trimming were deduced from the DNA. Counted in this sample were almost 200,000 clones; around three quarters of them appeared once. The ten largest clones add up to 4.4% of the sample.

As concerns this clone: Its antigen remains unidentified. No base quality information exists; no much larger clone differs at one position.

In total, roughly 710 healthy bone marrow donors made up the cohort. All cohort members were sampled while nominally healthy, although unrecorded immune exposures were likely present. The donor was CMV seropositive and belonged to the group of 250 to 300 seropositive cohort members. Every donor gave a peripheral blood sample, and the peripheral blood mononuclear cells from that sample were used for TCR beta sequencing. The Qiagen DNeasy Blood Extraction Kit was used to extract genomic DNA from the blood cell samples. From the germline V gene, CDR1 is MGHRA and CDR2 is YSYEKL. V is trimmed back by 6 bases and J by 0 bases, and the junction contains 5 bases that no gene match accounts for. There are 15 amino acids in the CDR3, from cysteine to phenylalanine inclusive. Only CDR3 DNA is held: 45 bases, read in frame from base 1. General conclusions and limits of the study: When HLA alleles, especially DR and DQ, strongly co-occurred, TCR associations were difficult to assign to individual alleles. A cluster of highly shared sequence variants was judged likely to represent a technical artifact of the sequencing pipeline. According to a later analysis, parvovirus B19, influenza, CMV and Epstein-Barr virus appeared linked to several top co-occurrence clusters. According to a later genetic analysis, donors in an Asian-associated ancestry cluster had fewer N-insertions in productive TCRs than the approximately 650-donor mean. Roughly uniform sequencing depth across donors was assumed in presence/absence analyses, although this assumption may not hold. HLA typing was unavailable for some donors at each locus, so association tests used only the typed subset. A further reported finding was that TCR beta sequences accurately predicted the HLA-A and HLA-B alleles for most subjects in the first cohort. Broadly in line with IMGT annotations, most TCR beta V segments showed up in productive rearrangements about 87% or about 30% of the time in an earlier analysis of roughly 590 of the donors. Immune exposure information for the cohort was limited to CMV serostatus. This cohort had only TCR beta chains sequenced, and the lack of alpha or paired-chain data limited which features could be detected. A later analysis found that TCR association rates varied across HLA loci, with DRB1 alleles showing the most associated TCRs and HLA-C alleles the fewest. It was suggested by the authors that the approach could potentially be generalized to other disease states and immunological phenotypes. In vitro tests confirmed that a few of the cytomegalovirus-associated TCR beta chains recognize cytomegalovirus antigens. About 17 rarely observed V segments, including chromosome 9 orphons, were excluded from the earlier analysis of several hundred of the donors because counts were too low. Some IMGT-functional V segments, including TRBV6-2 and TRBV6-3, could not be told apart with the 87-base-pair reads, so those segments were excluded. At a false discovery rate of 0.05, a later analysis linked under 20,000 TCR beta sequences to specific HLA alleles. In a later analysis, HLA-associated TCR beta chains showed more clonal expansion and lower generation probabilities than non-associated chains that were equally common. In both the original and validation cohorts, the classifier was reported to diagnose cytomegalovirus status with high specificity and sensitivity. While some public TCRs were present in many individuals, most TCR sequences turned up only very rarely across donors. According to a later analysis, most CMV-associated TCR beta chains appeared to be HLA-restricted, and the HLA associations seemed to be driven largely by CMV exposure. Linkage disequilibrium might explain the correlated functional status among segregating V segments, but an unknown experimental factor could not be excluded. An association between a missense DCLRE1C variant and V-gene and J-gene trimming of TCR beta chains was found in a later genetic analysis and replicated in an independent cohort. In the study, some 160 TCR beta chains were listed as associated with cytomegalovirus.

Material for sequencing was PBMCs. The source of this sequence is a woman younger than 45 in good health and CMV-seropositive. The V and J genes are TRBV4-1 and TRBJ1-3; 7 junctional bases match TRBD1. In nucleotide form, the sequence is TGCGCCAGCAGGGGAACAGGGGACTCTGGAAACACCATATATTTT. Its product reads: CASRGTGDSGNTIYF.